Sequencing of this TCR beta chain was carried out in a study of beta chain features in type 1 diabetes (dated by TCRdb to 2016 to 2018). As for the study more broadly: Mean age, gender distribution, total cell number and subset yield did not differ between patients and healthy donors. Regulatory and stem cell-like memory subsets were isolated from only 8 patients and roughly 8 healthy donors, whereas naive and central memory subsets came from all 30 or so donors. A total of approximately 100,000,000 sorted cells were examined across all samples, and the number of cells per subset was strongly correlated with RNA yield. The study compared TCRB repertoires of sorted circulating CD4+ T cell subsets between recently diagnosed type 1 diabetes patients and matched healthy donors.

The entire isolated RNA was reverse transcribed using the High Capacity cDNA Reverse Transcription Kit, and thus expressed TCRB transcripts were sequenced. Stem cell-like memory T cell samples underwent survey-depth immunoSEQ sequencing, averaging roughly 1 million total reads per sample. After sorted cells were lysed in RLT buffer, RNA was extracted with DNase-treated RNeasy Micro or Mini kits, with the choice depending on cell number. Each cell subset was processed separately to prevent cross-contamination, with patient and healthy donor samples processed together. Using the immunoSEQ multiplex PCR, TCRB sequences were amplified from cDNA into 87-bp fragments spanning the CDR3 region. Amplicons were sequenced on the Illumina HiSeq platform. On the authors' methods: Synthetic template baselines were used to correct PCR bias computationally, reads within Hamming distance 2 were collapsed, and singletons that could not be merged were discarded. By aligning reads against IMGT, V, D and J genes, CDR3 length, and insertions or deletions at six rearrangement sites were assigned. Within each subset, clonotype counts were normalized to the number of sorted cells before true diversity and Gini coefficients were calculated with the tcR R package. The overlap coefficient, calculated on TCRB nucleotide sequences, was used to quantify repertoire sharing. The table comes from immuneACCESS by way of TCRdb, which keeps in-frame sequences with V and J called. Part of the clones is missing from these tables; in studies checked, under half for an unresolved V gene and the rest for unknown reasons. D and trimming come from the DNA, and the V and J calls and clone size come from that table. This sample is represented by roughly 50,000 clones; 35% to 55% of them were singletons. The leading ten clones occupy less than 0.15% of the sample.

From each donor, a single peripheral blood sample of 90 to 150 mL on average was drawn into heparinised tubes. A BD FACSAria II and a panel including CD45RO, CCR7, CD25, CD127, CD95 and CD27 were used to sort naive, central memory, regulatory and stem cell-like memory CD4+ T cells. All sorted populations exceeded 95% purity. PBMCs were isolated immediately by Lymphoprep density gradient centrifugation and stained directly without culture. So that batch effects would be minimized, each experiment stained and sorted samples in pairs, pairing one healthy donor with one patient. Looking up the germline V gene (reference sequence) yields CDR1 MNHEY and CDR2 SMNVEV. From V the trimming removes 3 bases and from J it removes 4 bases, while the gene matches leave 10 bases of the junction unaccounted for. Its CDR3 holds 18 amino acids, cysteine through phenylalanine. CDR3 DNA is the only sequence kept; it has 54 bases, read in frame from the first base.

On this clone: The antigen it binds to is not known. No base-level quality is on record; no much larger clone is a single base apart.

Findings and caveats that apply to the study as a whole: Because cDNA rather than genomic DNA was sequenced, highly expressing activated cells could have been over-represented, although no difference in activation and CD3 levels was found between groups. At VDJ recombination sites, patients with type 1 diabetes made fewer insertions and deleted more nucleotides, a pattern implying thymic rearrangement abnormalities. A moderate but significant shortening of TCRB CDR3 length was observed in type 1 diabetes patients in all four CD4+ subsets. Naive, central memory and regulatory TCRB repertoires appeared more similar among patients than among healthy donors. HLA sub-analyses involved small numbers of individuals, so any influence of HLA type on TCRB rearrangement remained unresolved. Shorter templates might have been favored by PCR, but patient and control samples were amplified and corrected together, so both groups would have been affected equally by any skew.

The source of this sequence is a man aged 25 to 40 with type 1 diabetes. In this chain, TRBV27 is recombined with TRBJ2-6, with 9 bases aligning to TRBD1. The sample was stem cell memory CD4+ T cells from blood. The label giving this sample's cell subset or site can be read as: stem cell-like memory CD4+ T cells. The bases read TGTGCCAGCAGTTTCTTACAGGGGGCCGCGTCGGGGGCCAACGTCCTGACTTTC. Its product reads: CASSFLQGAASGANVLTF.